The rows below give T cell receptor beta chains drawn from one sample of a study of blood T cell repertoires in COVID-19. TCRdb's table, derived via immunoSEQ multiplex PCR, lists solely in-frame clones and lacks some. This sample has tens of thousands of clones, with 70% to 85% found just once. What was sequenced was peripheral blood. The source is a middle-aged man with active COVID-19. CDR3s include the opening cysteine and the closing phenylalanine or tryptophan. A D gene is named only where the DNA matches it firmly. Rows give clone size only sometimes, using once, few, many, or a class for an expanded clone.

>.|.|TRBV2|16|TRBJ2-1
CASSEAPWQGGYEQFF
>.|.|TRBV19|14|TRBJ2-7
CASSWGGDLYEQYF
>.|.|TRBV11-2|15|TRBJ2-7
CASSYTTGRINEQYF
>.|.|TRBV7-2|17|TRBJ1-6
CASSLGAGPSYNSPLHF
>.|.|TRBV3-1/TRBV3-2|13|TRBJ2-7
CASSQAFSYEQYF
>TRBD2|once|TRBV28|15|TRBJ2-3
CASTVGGISTDTQYF
>.|.|TRBV9|15|TRBJ2-2
CASSVTSTNTGELFF
>.|.|TRBV7-9|16|TRBJ2-7
CASSSSGTYSSYEQYF
>.|.|TRBV29-1|16|TRBJ1-1
CSVEDPGTTANTEAFF
>TRBD2|.|TRBV10-3|15|TRBJ2-3
CAIRPSSGVTDTQYF
>TRBD1|.|TRBV6-5|13|TRBJ1-2
CASSQTGIHGYTF
>TRBD2|.|TRBV28|14|TRBJ2-7
CASRVTSGRSEQYF
>TRBD1|.|TRBV6-5|15|TRBJ1-5
CASSLGQGVGQPQHF
>TRBD1|.|TRBV2|20|TRBJ2-7
CASSEALKPFLDRGSYEQYF
>TRBD1|.|TRBV4-1|16|TRBJ1-2
CASSQVGQGAYDGYTF
>.|.|TRBV5-8|12|TRBJ1-2
CASSSRNYGYTF
>TRBD1|.|TRBV9|16|TRBJ2-1
CASSARRTGNYNEQFF
>.|few|TRBV19|15|TRBJ1-5
CASSINRQYNQPQHF
>TRBD2|.|TRBV9|17|TRBJ2-2
CASSPEAGTANTGELFF
>.|.|TRBV28|12|TRBJ2-2
CAHRSGTGELFF
>TRBD2|.|TRBV6-2/TRBV6-3|16|TRBJ2-5
CASSPWASGTQETQYF
>TRBD1|.|TRBV6-5|15|TRBJ1-1
CASSPRQGADTEAFF
>TRBD1|.|TRBV5-1|16|TRBJ1-1
CASSTRQGLINTEAFF
>.|.|TRBV5-1|13|TRBJ2-2
CASSIPSAGELFF
>TRBD2|few|TRBV11-1|13|TRBJ2-7
CASAASGSYEQYF
>TRBD1|.|TRBV19|16|TRBJ2-2
CASSPWTGANTGELFF
>TRBD1|.|TRBV2|15|TRBJ1-3
CASSTPGQGLRTIYF
>TRBD1|.|TRBV23-1|14|TRBJ1-5
CASRSGGRGQPQHF
>.|.|TRBV29-1|14|TRBJ1-2
CSVGLGGGNYGYTF
>TRBD1|.|TRBV2|13|TRBJ1-4
CASIPQGDEKLFF
>.|.|TRBV6-5|14|TRBJ1-2
CASSYLGGSVGYTF
>TRBD2|.|TRBV6-1|15|TRBJ2-7
CASSALAGGSYEQYF
>.|.|TRBV7-9|12|TRBJ2-7
CASSYESDEQYF
>.|.|TRBV18|13|TRBJ2-7
CASSPLGAYEQYF
>.|.|TRBV9|16|TRBJ2-1
CASSRGYEGWKNEQFF
>TRBD1|.|TRBV5-1|17|TRBJ2-1
CASQVTGQEIAYNEQFF
>.|.|TRBV6-5|13|TRBJ1-3
CASRQSSGNTIYF
>.|.|TRBV5-4|16|TRBJ1-4
CASSSDLRGVNEKLFF
>TRBD2|.|TRBV5-6|17|TRBJ2-1
CASSAGTSGGDYGEQFF
>.|.|TRBV5-1|15|TRBJ1-2
CASSLRPDTNYGYTF
>.|few|TRBV18|13|TRBJ1-6
CASSPGGNSPLHF
>.|.|TRBV18|11|TRBJ2-5
CASSVQETQYF
>.|.|TRBV4-1|15|TRBJ1-1
CASSQVMGRDTEAFF
>.|.|TRBV28|15|TRBJ1-1
CASSFDTGKNTEAFF
>TRBD2|.|TRBV12-3/TRBV12-4|12|TRBJ2-2
CVMAGDTGELFF
>TRBD1|few|TRBV19|15|TRBJ1-5
CASSDAGQGFQPQHF
>.|.|TRBV18|15|TRBJ1-1
CASSPRTVKNTEAFF
>.|few|TRBV5-1|11|TRBJ2-5
CASSQQETQYF
>.|.|TRBV6-1|14|TRBJ1-4
CASSEGTSNEKLFF
>.|.|TRBV6-1|16|TRBJ2-1
CASSEAKASRLGEQFF
>.|few|TRBV7-9|16|TRBJ2-3
CASSLAGRGGTDTQYF
>TRBD1|.|TRBV5-8|16|TRBJ2-3
CASSLGVTGGPDTQYF